This note documents a single TCR beta chain sequence. What it binds is not known. The sample is drawn from a study of cytomegalovirus exposure and HLA in healthy donors. Study observations and caveats: Earlier analysis found most TCR beta V segments productive about 90% or about 30% of the time. 16,951 TCR beta sequences were associated with HLA alleles at 0.05 false discovery rate in a later analysis.

In germline, CDR1 is MNHEY, CDR2 SMNVEV (reference sequence). The ends lost 5 bases at V and 3 bases at J; junction bases unmatched: 7. The CDR3 sequence is 14 residues long. Both 60 Vbeta primers and 13 Jbeta primers went into the PCR. Original data processing: Some 11 million of the about 80 million unique TCR beta chains counted in a later analysis were shared. Clones were sequenced by immunoSEQ multiplex PCR, and TCRdb holds only the in-frame ones, with some missing. V and J calls plus clone size are reproduced from that table; the DNA served to infer D and trimming. The sample shows more than 150,000 clones, roughly 80% of them seen only once.

The rearrangement uses TRBV27 and TRBJ2-7, with 7 bases matching TRBD1. This TCR came from a man in his forties or fifties in good health and CMV-seronegative. The specimen was PBMCs. The CDR3 spells CASSDTNRGYEQYF. The CDR3 DNA follows: TGTGCCAGCAGTGACACCAACAGGGGCTACGAGCAGTACTTC.